These 14 T cell receptor beta chains were all obtained from the same sample, sequenced in a study of T cells in tuberculosis. Profiling relied on immunoSEQ multiplex PCR, and the TCRdb table lists in-frame clones only, not all of them. The table lists tens of thousands of clones, about 92% of them singletons. Stated time point: new active TB diagnosis, blood taken before or within 7 days of starting treatment. Sequences were derived from PBMCs, sampled at tuberculosis diagnosis. The receptors shown here come from an adult with tuberculosis.

V usage is TRBV4-1 and J usage is TRBJ1-1, with D hard to call. V shed 4 bases and J shed 5 bases, with 8 bases lying between them. The CDR3 is made up of 12 amino acids. The germline V gene has CDR1 MGHRA and CDR2 YSYEKL. CDR3 in amino acids: CASSPGGTEAFF. Written as DNA, the CDR3 is TGCGCCAGCAGCCCCGGCGGGACTGAAGCTTTCTTT.

The V gene is TRBV18, the J gene TRBJ2-6; 11 nucleotides align to TRBD1. Germline V gene lookup returns CDR1 KGHSH and CDR2 LQKENI. CDR3 length: 18 amino acids. Trimming removed 6 bases from V and 3 bases from J; junction bases left unmatched: 10. The DNA for the CDR3 is TGTGCCAGCTCCCCCGGTGGGACAGGGGGACGTGGGGCCAACGTCCTGACTTTC. Residues: CASSPGGTGGRGANVLTF.

The gene calls are TRBV28 and TRBJ2-2; tentative D call: TRBD1 (7 bases). V lost 4 bases to trimming and J lost 4 bases, with 16 bases between them. The V gene's germline CDR1 is MDHEN and CDR2 SYDVKM. The CDR3 contains 16 residues. As DNA, the CDR3 is TGTGCCAGCAGTTCCTCCCCAGGGGGAGGCACCGGGGAGCTGTTTTTT. It yields the protein CASSSSPGGGTGELFF.

CDR3 residues: CASSLGLAENIQYF. The CDR3 DNA is TGTGCCAGCAGCTTAGGACTAGCGGAAAACATTCAGTACTTC. The chain has TRBV7-2 and TRBJ2-4, with TRBD2 matching over 9 bases. The CDR3 consists of 14 residues. Per germline, CDR1 SGHTA and CDR2 FQGNSA. Losses at the gene ends were 1 base for V and 5 bases for J; bases not matched to a gene: 0.

This sequence joins TRBV30 and TRBJ1-1; no clear D gene. The germline V and J ends were trimmed by 2 bases and 3 bases, with 16 bases remaining between them. The V gene's germline CDR1 is GTSNPN and CDR2 SVGIG (reference sequence). This CDR3 spans 15 amino acids. The CDR3, as DNA: TGTGCCTGGAGTCCTTGGACGGGATACGACACTGAAGCTTTCTTT. This translates into CAWSPWTGYDTEAFF.

V is TRBV5-6 and J is TRBJ2-6; 8 positions agree with TRBD1. The CDR3 totals 16 residues. CDR1 and CDR2 from the germline V gene are SGHDT and YYEEEE. V lost 2 bases and J lost 4; bases outside the gene matches: 5. The CDR3 spells CASSLGQGSGANVLTF. For the CDR3, the DNA is TGTGCCAGCAGCTTAGGACAGGGATCGGGGGCCAACGTCCTGACTTTC.

This clone is a singleton in its sample. Written as DNA, the CDR3 is TGTGCCTGGGGGGGGGTCCGGGCGCAGAGGTCTGATGAGCAGTTCTTC. Translated, it gives CAWGGVRAQRSDEQFF. The rearrangement joins TRBV30 to TRBJ2-1; TRBD2 agrees at 7 bases. Germline V lookup: CDR1 GTSNPN, CDR2 SVGIG (reference sequence). V dropped 5 bases and J dropped 8; count of bases not matched to a gene: 18. The CDR3 extends over 16 amino acids.

This sequence joins TRBV6-5 and TRBJ1-4, with D possibly TRBD1 on 5 matching bases. V lost 0 bases to trimming and J lost 4 bases, with 9 bases between them. The CDR3 loop spans 15 amino acids. CDR1 is MNHEY and CDR2 is SVGAGI in the germline V gene. CDR3 residues: CASSYSRQSNEKLFF. The CDR3 nucleotides are TGTGCCAGCAGTTACTCAAGACAGAGTAATGAAAAACTGTTTTTT.

This rearrangement joins TRBV4-1 to TRBJ2-2; TRBD2 might be the D (5 bases). There are 14 residues in the CDR3. V lost 1 base, J lost 7 bases, and 10 bases lay in between. Germline lookup yields CDR1 MGHRA and CDR2 YSYEKL. The CDR3 region has the DNA TGCGCCAGCAGCCAAGCGGGGTTCGGCGGGGAGCTGTTTTTT. Encoded protein: CASSQAGFGGELFF.

The J gene is TRBJ1-1, the V gene TRBV9; D is perhaps TRBD1 (5 bases). CDR1 is SGDLS and CDR2 is YYNGEE in the germline V gene. Trimming removed 3 bases from V and 1 base from J, with 10 bases in between. This CDR3 region has 14 residues. Written as DNA, the CDR3 is TGTGCCAGCAGCGCACTCGGGGGGAACACTGAAGCTTTCTTT. Residues: CASSALGGNTEAFF.

This sequence joins TRBV11-2 and TRBJ2-1, with D possibly matching TRBD2 (6 bases). Between the trimmed V and J ends, which lost 8 bases and 7 bases, there was a span of 18 bases. This CDR3 region has 14 residues. From germline, CDR1 is SGHAT and CDR2 FQNNGV. CDR3 DNA sequence: TGTGCCAGCGGGCGGTGGGGAGGAGGGAATGAGCAGTTCTTC. The encoded protein is CASGRWGGGNEQFF.

This chain uses TRBV7-3 with TRBJ2-6; D is undetermined. The CDR3 loop spans 14 amino acids. V gave up 2 bases and J gave up 1 base, with 3 bases separating them. The germline gives CDR1 SGHTA, CDR2 FQGTGA. The DNA of the CDR3 is TGTGCCAGCAGCTTACAATCTGGGGCCAACGTCCTGACTTTC. This gives the protein CASSLQSGANVLTF.

The rearrangement links TRBV18 to TRBJ2-7, with D possibly TRBD2 on 5 matching bases. From germline, CDR1 is KGHSH and CDR2 LQKENI. CDR3 size: 12 residues. Trimming removed 4 bases at V and 4 bases at J, with 8 bases between. CDR3 loop: CASSHEGYEQYF. CDR3 sequence (DNA): TGTGCCAGCTCACACGAGGGATACGAGCAGTACTTC.

CDR3 nucleotides: TGTGCCAGCAGTCACTCTAGCGGGAGGAGGCAATACTACAATGAGCAGTTCTTC. Encoded protein: CASSHSSGRRQYYNEQFF. The V call is TRBV25-1, the J call TRBJ2-1; 11 bases are a match to TRBD2. CDR3 length: 18 amino acids. The junction had 12 bases not matched to a gene; V was cut back by 5 bases and J by 3 bases. Germline CDR1 and CDR2: MGHDK and SYGVNS.